This T cell receptor (beta chain) came from a study of identifying expanded T cells in peripheral blood. General study results and limits: Technical replicates showed 0.9 to 1.5 changed clones; two weeks approximately 16; four weeks 19. Roughly two-week clone count variance significantly increased as total template count grew.

Assay used: immunoSEQ multiplex PCR; TCRdb lists only in-frame clones, some missing. This table holds 85,000 to 120,000 clones, 88% found once. In the case of this clone: Its antigen remains unidentified.

The germline V gene has CDR1 GTSNPN and CDR2 SVGIG (reference sequence). The CDR3 runs 14 residues. V shed 0 bases and J shed 2 bases, with 7 bases lying between them. The J gene is TRBJ1-4, the V gene TRBV30; D remains ambiguous. The receptor comes from a person aged 18 to 70 in good health. Input material: blood. Written as DNA, the CDR3 is TGTGCCTGGAGTGTACTCCGGACTAATGAAAAACTGTTTTTT. Its translation is CAWSVLRTNEKLFF.